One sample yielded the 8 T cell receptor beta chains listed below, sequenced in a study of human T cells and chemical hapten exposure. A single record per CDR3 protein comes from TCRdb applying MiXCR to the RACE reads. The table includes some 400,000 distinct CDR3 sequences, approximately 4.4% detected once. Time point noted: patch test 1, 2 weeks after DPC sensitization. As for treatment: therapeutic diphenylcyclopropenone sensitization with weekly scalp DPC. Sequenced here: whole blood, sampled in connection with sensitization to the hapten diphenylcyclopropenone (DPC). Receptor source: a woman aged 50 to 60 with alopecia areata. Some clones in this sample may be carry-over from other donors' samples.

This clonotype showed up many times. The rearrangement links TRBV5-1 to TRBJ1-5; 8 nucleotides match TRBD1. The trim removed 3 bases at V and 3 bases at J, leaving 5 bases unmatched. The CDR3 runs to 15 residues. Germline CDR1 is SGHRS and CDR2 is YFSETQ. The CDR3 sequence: CASSSGTGLNQPQHF. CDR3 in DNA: TGCGCCAGCAGCTCCGGGACAGGCCTCAATCAGCCCCAGCATTTT. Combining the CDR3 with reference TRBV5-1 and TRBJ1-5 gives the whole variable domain KAGVTQTPRYLIKTRGQQVTLSCSPISGHRSVSWYQQTPGQGLQFLFEYFSETQRNKGNFPGRFSGRQFSNSRSEMNVSTLELGDSALYLCASSSGTGLNQPQHFGDGTRLSIL.

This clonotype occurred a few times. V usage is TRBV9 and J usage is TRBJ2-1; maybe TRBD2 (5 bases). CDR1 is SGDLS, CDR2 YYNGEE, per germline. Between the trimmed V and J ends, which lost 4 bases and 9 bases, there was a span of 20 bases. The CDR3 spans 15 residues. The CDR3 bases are TGTGCCAGCAGCCCAGTCGGAAGGGAAGGGAGTGAGCAGTTCTTC. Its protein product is CASSPVGREGSEQFF.

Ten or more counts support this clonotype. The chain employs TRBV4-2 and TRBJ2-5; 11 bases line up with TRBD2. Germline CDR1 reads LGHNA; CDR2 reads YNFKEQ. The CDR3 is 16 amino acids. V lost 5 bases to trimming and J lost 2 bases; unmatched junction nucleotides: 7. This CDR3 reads CASSSRLAGSQETQYF. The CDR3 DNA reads TGTGCCAGCAGCTCCCGACTAGCGGGGTCTCAAGAGACCCAGTACTTC.

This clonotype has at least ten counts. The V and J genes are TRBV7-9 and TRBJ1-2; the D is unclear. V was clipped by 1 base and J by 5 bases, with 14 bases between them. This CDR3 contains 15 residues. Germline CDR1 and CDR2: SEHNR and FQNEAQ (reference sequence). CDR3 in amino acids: CASSLDVTAPYGYTF. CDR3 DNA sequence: TGTGCCAGCAGCTTAGACGTGACCGCGCCGTATGGCTACACCTTC.

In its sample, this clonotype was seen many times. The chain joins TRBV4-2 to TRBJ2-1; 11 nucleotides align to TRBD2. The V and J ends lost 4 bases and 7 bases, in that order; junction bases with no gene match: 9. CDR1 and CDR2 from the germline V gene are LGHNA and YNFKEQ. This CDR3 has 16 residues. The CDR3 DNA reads TGTGCCAGCAGCCGTAGCGGGAGGGCGGTTTGGAATGAGCAGTTCTTC. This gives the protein CASSRSGRAVWNEQFF.

The CDR3 loop is CASSPLQAGGDNEQFF. CDR3 in DNA: TGTGCCAGCAGTCCCTTGCAAGCGGGAGGTGACAATGAGCAGTTCTTC. The V call is TRBV6-2 or TRBV6-3, the J call TRBJ2-1; 9 nucleotides line up with TRBD2. V lost 5 bases and J lost 5; bases outside the gene matches: 10. Germline-derived CDR1 and CDR2 are MNHEY and SVGEGT. The CDR3 covers 16 residues.

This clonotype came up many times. The CDR3 protein is CASSPGLAGGRGEQFF. The DNA for the CDR3 is TGTGCCAGCAGCCCCGGACTAGCGGGGGGGCGGGGTGAGCAGTTCTTC. The chain is built from TRBV7-2 and TRBJ2-1; 15 nucleotides agree with TRBD2. Germline V gene sequence: CDR1 SGHTA, CDR2 FQGNSA. The CDR3 contains 16 residues. V trimming: 5 bases; J trimming: 9 bases; junction bases outside the gene matches: 8. Together with reference TRBV7-2 and TRBJ2-1, the CDR3 gives the full variable domain: GAGVSQSPSNKVTEKGKDVELRCDPISGHTALYWYRQSLGQGLEFLIYFQGNSAPDKSGLPSDRFSAERTGGSVSTLTIQRTQQEDSAVYLCASSPGLAGGRGEQFFGPGTRLTVL.

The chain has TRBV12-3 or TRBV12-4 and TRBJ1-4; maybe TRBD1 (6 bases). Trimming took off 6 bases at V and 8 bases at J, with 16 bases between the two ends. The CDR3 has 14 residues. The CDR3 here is CASRESGGREKLFF. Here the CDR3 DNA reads TGTGCCAGCAGGGAATCCGGGGGCCGCGAAAAACTGTTTTTT.